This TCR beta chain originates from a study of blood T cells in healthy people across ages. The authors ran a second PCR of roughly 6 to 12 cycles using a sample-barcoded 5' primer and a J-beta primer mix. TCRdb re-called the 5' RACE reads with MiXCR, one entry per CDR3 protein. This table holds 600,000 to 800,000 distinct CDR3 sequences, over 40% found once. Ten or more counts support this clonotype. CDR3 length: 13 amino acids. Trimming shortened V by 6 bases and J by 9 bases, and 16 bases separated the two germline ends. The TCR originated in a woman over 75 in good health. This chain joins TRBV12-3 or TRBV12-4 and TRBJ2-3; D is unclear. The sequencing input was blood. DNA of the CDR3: TGTGCCAGCAGACTTCGTCGGGCCAACACGCAGTATTTT. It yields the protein CASRLRRANTQYF.